This paragraph covers one T cell receptor beta chain sequence. The repertoire was sequenced with immunoSEQ multiplex PCR; TCRdb's copy has only in-frame clones and lacks some. In the table there are some 80,000 clones, 70% to 90% of which are singletons. The germline CDR1 and CDR2 sequences are SGHTA and FQGNSA. Deletions cut 3 bases from V and 4 bases from J, with 10 bases between. The CDR3 consists of 13 residues. The sample originates from a study of identifying expanded T cells in peripheral blood. Sequenced material: blood. The origin of this receptor is a person aged 18 to 75 in good health. The chain joins TRBV7-2 to TRBJ2-7; D might be TRBD2 (6 bases). The CDR3 region has the DNA TGTGCCAGCAGCTTTAGTGCGGGATACGAGCAGTACTTC. Protein: CASSFSAGYEQYF.